This T cell receptor beta chain was found in a study of blood T cell repertoires in COVID-19. On the study more broadly: The origin of the acute and convalescent COVID-19 samples was the United States, Italy and Spain. T cells, B-cell-depleted T cells, or PBMCs provided the cDNA or gDNA that served as material.

Original analysis: Cell counts per sample came from amplifying reference gene primers. Method: immunoSEQ multiplex PCR; TCRdb's copy keeps in-frame clones and lacks some. V and J calls and clone size follow that table, whereas D and trimming were derived from the DNA. The sample contains approximately 150,000 clones, approximately 90% of which appear only once. The CDR3 loop spans 16 amino acids. Between the trimmed V and J ends, which lost 1 base and 0 bases, there was a span of 11 bases. The germline V gene encodes CDR1 SGHDT and CDR2 YYEEEE. This chain joins TRBV5-6 and TRBJ2-4, with no clear D. The TCR comes from a man in his fifties or sixties with active or convalescent COVID-19. The sequencing sample was made of peripheral blood. The CDR3: CASSLRRLTAKNIQYF. The CDR3 DNA reads as TGTGCCAGCAGCTTGAGGCGACTTACAGCCAAAAACATTCAGTACTTC.